These 25 T cell receptor beta chains originate from one sample sequenced in a study of blood T cell repertoires in COVID-19. Libraries were prepared by immunoSEQ multiplex PCR; TCRdb keeps only in-frame clonotypes and omits some of them. The sample records fewer than 400,000 clones, 85% to 90% being singletons. Sequenced material: peripheral blood. Receptor source: a woman in her 30s with COVID-19, enrolled during active disease.

The chain is built from TRBV20-1 and TRBJ1-1; D remains unclear. The length of the CDR3 is 11 residues. V was pared by 4 bases and J by 1 base, with 4 bases between. Looked up from germline, CDR1 is DFQATT and CDR2 is SNEGSKA (reference sequence). This CDR3 reads CSAIQNTEAFF. The CDR3 DNA is TGCAGTGCTATTCAGAACACTGAAGCTTTCTTT.

The gene calls are TRBV29-1 and TRBJ2-1; tentative D call: TRBD2 (5 bases). Germline CDR1 and CDR2: SQVTM and ANQGSEA. Trimming left V 7 bases short and J 1 base short, with 14 bases between. The CDR3 covers 14 residues. CDR3 residues: CSEFVGGSYNEQFF. CDR3 coding DNA: TGCAGCGAGTTCGTAGGAGGATCCTACAATGAGCAGTTCTTC.

The chain recombines TRBV27 with TRBJ1-2; unclear D gene. V lost 2 bases to trimming and J lost 2 bases, with 6 bases between them. CDR1 MNHEY and CDR2 SMNVEV come from the germline V gene (reference sequence). The CDR3 consists of 13 residues. The CDR3 protein is CASSLPRNYGYTF. The CDR3 DNA reads as TGTGCCAGCAGTTTACCCAGAAACTATGGCTACACCTTC.

The rearrangement links TRBV19 to TRBJ1-3, with D unresolved. V was shortened by 7 bases and J by 2 bases, with 15 bases between the two germline ends. Per the germline V gene, CDR1 is LNHDA and CDR2 is SQIVND (reference sequence). The CDR3 covers 15 residues. CDR3 in amino acids: CASTTTFGPGNTIYF. For the CDR3, the DNA is TGTGCCAGTACTACCACGTTTGGGCCTGGAAACACCATATATTTT.

This sequence joins TRBV18 and TRBJ1-2; D is possibly TRBD1 (5 bases). This CDR3 contains 15 residues. Trimming removed 8 bases at V and 6 bases at J, with 22 bases between. The germline gives CDR1 KGHSH, CDR2 LQKENI. CDR3 in DNA: TGTGCCAGCAGGCGCGATGGGGGGGGAAAGGATGGCTACACCTTC. Translation gives CASRRDGGGKDGYTF.

The chain carries TRBV5-1 and TRBJ1-4; D may be TRBD1 (6 bases). CDR3 size: 14 residues. CDR1 is SGHRS, CDR2 YFSETQ, per germline. Trimming removed 0 bases from V and 5 bases from J, with 8 bases in between. Here the CDR3 DNA reads TGCGCCAGCAGCTTGGCCGGACAGAATGAAAAACTGTTTTTT. It yields the protein CASSLAGQNEKLFF.

CDR3: CATSSQGYEQYF. CDR3 DNA: TGTGCCACCAGTTCTCAGGGGTACGAGCAGTACTTC. The chain uses TRBV15 and TRBJ2-7, with D maybe TRBD1 (6 bases). This CDR3 has 12 residues. Germline-derived CDR1 and CDR2 are LNHNV and YYDKDF (reference sequence). The V and J ends lost 6 bases and 4 bases respectively, with 10 bases between them. The whole variable domain, filled in from reference TRBV15 and TRBJ2-7, reads DAMVIQNPRYQVTQFGKPVTLSCSQTLNHNVMYWYQQKSSQAPKLLFHYYDKDFNNEADTPDNFQSRRPNTSFCFLDIRSPGLGDTAMYLCATSSQGYEQYFGPGTRLTVT.

Note on this clone: An end of the junction differs from the germline gene, which may be a read error. V is TRBV18 and J is TRBJ2-4, with 11 bases aligning to TRBD1. This CDR3 contains 12 residues. The germline V gene encodes CDR1 KGHSH and CDR2 LQKENI. The CDR3 nucleotides are TGTGCCAGCTCACCTGGCCCGGGACAGGGGGACTTC. It specifies CASSPGPGQGDF.

The chain joins TRBV3-1 (or the pseudogene TRBV3-2) to TRBJ2-1, with D possibly matching TRBD2 (5 bases). Germline-derived CDR1 and CDR2 are LGHDT and YNNKEL (reference sequence). The CDR3 loop spans 15 amino acids. V was clipped by 0 bases and J by 1 base, with 7 bases between them. Here the CDR3 DNA reads TGTGCCAGCAGCCAAGATCTAGCATCCTACAATGAGCAGTTCTTC. This sequence encodes CASSQDLASYNEQFF.

The chain links TRBV7-9 to TRBJ2-3; a possible D gene is TRBD2 (5 bases). The CDR3 totals 17 residues. Trimming pared 3 bases from V and 0 bases from J, leaving 16 bases between. Germline V gene data show CDR1 as SEHNR and CDR2 as FQNEAQ (reference sequence). CDR3 bases: TGTGCCAGCAGCTTCATCTACGGCGAGCGGAGCACAGATACGCAGTATTTT. As protein: CASSFIYGERSTDTQYF.

V and J are TRBV15 and TRBJ1-2; 7 bases are a match to TRBD1. The CDR3 extends over 15 amino acids. J lost 6 bases, V lost 5 bases, and 12 bases had no gene match. Germline loops: CDR1 LNHNV, CDR2 YYDKDF (reference sequence). CDR3 protein: CATSALLQGVNGYTF. In nucleotides, the CDR3 is TGTGCCACCAGCGCCCTCCTCCAGGGGGTTAATGGCTACACCTTC.

With regard to this clone: In the same sample, other DNA sequences code for this CDR3. The chain couples TRBV5-1 to TRBJ1-2; 10 bases fit TRBD1. The CDR3 runs 15 residues. V was clipped by 4 bases and J by 4 bases; unmatched bases: 7. Germline V gene data show CDR1 as SGHRS and CDR2 as YFSETQ. Here the CDR3 DNA reads TGCGCCAGCAGCCTCGGACAGGGGGGAGGCTATGGCTACACCTTC. Protein product: CASSLGQGGGYGYTF.

The chain employs TRBV2 and TRBJ2-7; 8 nucleotides line up with TRBD1. Germline loops: CDR1 SNHLY, CDR2 FYNNEI. The CDR3 totals 14 residues. V shed 3 bases and J 2 bases; nucleotides not matched to a gene: 3. CDR3 residues: CASSETTGAYEQYF. The CDR3 DNA reads TGTGCCAGCAGTGAGACGACAGGGGCCTACGAGCAGTACTTC.

The chain combines TRBV23-1 with TRBJ2-7, with TRBD1 identical over 8 bases. TRBV23-1 is known as an ORF, though its function is uncertain. Germline trimming cut 0 bases from V and 7 bases from J; bases unmatched to any gene: 8. The length of the CDR3 is 15 residues. CDR3 nucleotide sequence: TGCGCCAGCAGTCAATCGCAGGGGGCGAATTGGGAGCAGTACTTC. Protein product: CASSQSQGANWEQYF.

This sequence joins TRBV3-1 (or the pseudogene TRBV3-2) and TRBJ1-3; TRBD1 matches 7 bases. Germline V gene data show CDR1 as LGHDT and CDR2 as YNNKEL (reference sequence). This CDR3 is built from 16 residues. V lost 1 base and J lost 0; bases outside the gene matches: 3. This chain's CDR3 is CASSQVGGSSGNTIYF. The CDR3 coding sequence is TGTGCCAGCAGCCAAGTAGGGGGCTCCTCTGGAAACACCATATATTTT.

This clone was picked up one time. The chain links TRBV19 to TRBJ1-6, with D unclear. The CDR3 runs 13 residues. V lost 7 bases to trimming and J lost 5 bases, with 9 bases between them. Germline V gives CDR1 LNHDA, CDR2 SQIVND (reference sequence). In nucleotides, the CDR3 is TGTGCCAGTAAACGGGTGGATAATTCACCCCTCCACTTT. Protein product: CASKRVDNSPLHF.

This clone occurred a few times. This chain links TRBV3-1 (or the pseudogene TRBV3-2) with TRBJ1-5, with a possible D match to TRBD1 (5 bases). This CDR3 has 13 amino acids. Germline lookup yields CDR1 LGHDT and CDR2 YNNKEL (reference sequence). V lost 1 base to trimming and J lost 13 bases, with 14 bases between them. This CDR3 reads CASSQVGGTDQHF. CDR3 nucleotides: TGTGCCAGCAGCCAAGTTGGAGGGACCGATCAGCATTTT.

The chain has TRBV6-1 and TRBJ2-6; D might be TRBD1 (5 bases). The germline V gene has CDR1 MNHNS and CDR2 SASEGT. The CDR3 runs to 18 residues. Deletions cut 1 base from V and 3 bases from J, with 16 bases between. DNA for the CDR3: TGTGCCAGCAGTGAAGTCCAGGGCAGGGTTGGTGGGGCCAACGTCCTGACTTTC. It specifies CASSEVQGRVGGANVLTF.

DNA for the CDR3: TGCGCCAGCCTCCGGGACAGATCGAACACCGGGGAGCTGTTTTTT. Translated, it gives CASLRDRSNTGELFF. The gene calls are TRBV5-1 and TRBJ2-2; 7 bases match TRBD1. Germline loops: CDR1 SGHRS, CDR2 YFSETQ. Germline trimming cut 7 bases from V and 0 bases from J; bases unmatched to any gene: 6. CDR3 length: 15 amino acids.

The V call is TRBV27, the J call TRBJ2-7, with D maybe TRBD2 (6 bases). This CDR3 region has 13 residues. The germline gives CDR1 MNHEY, CDR2 SMNVEV (reference sequence). With 5 bases removed from V and 9 bases from J, the gap between germline ends came to 17 bases. CDR3 residues: CASSPSTRLGQYF. The DNA for the CDR3 is TGTGCCAGCAGTCCGTCGACTAGACTTGGGCAGTACTTC.

The chain joins TRBV18 to TRBJ1-1; no clear D. The germline V and J ends were trimmed by 1 base and 4 bases, with 13 bases remaining between them. Per germline, CDR1 KGHSH and CDR2 LQKENI. This CDR3 comprises 15 residues. CDR3 sequence reads: CASSPLQLGGTEAFF. CDR3 sequence (DNA): TGTGCCAGCTCACCACTGCAGCTAGGCGGCACTGAAGCTTTCTTT.

The V call is TRBV6-1, the J call TRBJ1-5; D unresolved. There are 14 residues in the CDR3. The ends were cut back, 3 bases at V and 3 bases at J, with 9 bases in the middle. Germline CDR1 reads MNHNS; CDR2 reads SASEGT. CDR3 sequence reads: CASSESGDNQPQHF. The DNA for the CDR3 is TGTGCCAGCAGTGAGTCCGGGGACAATCAGCCCCAGCATTTT.

This clone was picked up many times. V usage is TRBV29-1 and J usage is TRBJ2-5; 7 bases are shared with TRBD1. The CDR3 consists of 14 residues. Germline V gene sequence: CDR1 SQVTM, CDR2 ANQGSEA. J was trimmed by 4 bases and V by 8 bases; bases with no gene match: 13. The CDR3 nucleotides read TGCAGCTGTTCCGGGACAGCGACTGGAGAGACCCAGTACTTC. Translation gives CSCSGTATGETQYF.

This clone has a handful of counts. V gene TRBV9 combines with J gene TRBJ2-3, with 10 bases that match TRBD2. Trimming cost V 2 bases and J 1 base; bases outside gene matches: 4. CDR1 SGDLS and CDR2 YYNGEE come from the germline V gene. This CDR3 has 16 residues. The CDR3 loop reads CASSVSGTSGTDTQYF. CDR3 bases: TGTGCCAGCAGCGTTTCCGGGACTAGCGGCACAGATACGCAGTATTTT.

This clone was recorded once. V gene TRBV3-1 (or the pseudogene TRBV3-2) combines with J gene TRBJ2-3; TRBD2 agrees at 12 bases. Per the germline V gene, CDR1 is LGHDT and CDR2 is YNNKEL (reference sequence). V lost 3 bases and J lost 5; bases outside the gene matches: 9. The CDR3 totals 17 residues. In nucleotides, the CDR3 is TGTGCCAGCAGCCAGCTAGCGGGAGGGCCTGGTGTAGATACGCAGTATTTT. It translates to CASSQLAGGPGVDTQYF.